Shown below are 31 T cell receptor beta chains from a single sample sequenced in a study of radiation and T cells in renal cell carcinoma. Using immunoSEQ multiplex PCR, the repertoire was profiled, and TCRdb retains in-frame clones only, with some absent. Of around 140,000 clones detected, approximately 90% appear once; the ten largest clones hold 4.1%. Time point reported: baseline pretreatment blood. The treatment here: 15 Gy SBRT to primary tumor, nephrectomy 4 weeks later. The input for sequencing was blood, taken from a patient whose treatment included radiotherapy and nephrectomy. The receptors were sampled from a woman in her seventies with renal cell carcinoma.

The chain's CDR3 is CASSSTGSGGGYTF. The CDR3, as DNA: TGCGCCAGCAGTTCAACAGGGTCTGGGGGCGGCTACACCTTC. This chain connects TRBV5-1 to TRBJ1-2; D possibly corresponds to TRBD1 (6 bases). In germline, CDR1 is SGHRS, CDR2 YFSETQ. The length of the CDR3 is 14 residues. V was shortened by 5 bases and J by 8 bases, with 19 bases between the two germline ends.

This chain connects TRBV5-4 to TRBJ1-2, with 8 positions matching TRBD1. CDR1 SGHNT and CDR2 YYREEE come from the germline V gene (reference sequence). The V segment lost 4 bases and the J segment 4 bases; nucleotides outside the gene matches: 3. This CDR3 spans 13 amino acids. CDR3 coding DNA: TGTGCCAGCAGCGGACAGGGACCCTATGGCTACACCTTC. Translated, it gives CASSGQGPYGYTF.

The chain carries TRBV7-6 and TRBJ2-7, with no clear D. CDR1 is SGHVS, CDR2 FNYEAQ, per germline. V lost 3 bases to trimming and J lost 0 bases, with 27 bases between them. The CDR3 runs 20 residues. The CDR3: CASSLQVFDLGPNFSYEQYF. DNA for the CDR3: TGTGCCAGCAGCTTGCAGGTCTTTGACCTGGGCCCGAACTTCTCCTACGAGCAGTACTTC.

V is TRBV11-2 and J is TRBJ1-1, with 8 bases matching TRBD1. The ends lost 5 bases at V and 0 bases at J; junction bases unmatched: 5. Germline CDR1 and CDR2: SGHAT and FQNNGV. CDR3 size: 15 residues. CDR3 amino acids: CASSPRTGLNTEAFF. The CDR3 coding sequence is TGTGCCAGCAGCCCCCGGACAGGGCTGAACACTGAAGCTTTCTTT. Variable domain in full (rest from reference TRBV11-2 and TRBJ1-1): EAGVAQSPRYKIIEKRQSVAFWCNPISGHATLYWYQQILGQGPKLLIQFQNNGVVDDSQLPKDRFSAERLKGVDSTLKIQPAKLEDSAVYLCASSPRTGLNTEAFFGQGTRLTVV.

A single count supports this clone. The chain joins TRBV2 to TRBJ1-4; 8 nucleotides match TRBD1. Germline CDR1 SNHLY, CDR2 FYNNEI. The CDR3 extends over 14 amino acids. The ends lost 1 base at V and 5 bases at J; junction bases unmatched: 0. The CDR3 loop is CASSEGDRNEKLFF. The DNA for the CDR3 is TGTGCCAGCAGTGAAGGGGACAGGAATGAAAAACTGTTTTTT. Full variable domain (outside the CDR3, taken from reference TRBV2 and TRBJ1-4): EPEVTQTPSHQVTQMGQEVILRCVPISNHLYFYWYRQILGQKVEFLVSFYNNEISEKSEIFDDQFSVERPDGSNFTLKIRSTKLEDSAMYFCASSEGDRNEKLFFGSGTQLSVL.

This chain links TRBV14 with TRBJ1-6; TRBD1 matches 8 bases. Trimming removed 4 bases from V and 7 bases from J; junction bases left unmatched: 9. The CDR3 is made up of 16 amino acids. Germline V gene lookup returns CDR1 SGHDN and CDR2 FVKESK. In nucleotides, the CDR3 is TGTGCCAGCAGCCCCCGGACAGGGAGGGCGAATTCACCCCTCCACTTT. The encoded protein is CASSPRTGRANSPLHF.

DNA of the CDR3: TGTGCCAGCAGTTTAGGGAACCCCTCCCAGCCCCAGCATTTT. Amino acid sequence: CASSLGNPSQPQHF. The V and J genes are TRBV28 and TRBJ1-5; D is undetermined. The V end was cut by 2 bases, the J end by 7 bases, with 12 bases between. In germline, CDR1 is MDHEN, CDR2 SYDVKM. This CDR3 comprises 14 residues.

The CDR3 is CASRRGGVADTQYF. The CDR3 DNA is TGTGCCAGCAGGCGGGGGGGAGTAGCAGATACGCAGTATTTT. The chain employs TRBV2 and TRBJ2-3; the match to TRBD2 covers 9 bases. V lost 6 bases and J lost 4; bases outside the gene matches: 5. Germline CDR1 reads SNHLY; CDR2 reads FYNNEI. The CDR3 has 14 residues.

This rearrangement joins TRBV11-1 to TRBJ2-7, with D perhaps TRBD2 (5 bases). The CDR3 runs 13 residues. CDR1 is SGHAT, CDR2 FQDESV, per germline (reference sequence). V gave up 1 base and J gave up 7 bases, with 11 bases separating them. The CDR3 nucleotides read TGTGCCAGCAGCTTAGGGAGGACCAGGGAGCAGTACTTC. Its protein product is CASSLGRTREQYF.

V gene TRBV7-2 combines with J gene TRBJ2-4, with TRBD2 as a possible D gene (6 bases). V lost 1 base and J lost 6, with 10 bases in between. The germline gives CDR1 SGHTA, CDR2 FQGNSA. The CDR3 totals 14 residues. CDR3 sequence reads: CASSLGGAGNIQYF. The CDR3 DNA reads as TGTGCCAGCAGCTTAGGCGGGGCGGGAAACATTCAGTACTTC.

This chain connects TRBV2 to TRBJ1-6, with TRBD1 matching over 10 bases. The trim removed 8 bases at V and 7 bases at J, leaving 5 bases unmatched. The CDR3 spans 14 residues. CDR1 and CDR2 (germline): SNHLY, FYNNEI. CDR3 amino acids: CASAPGQGNSPLHF. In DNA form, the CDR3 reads TGTGCCAGCGCGCCGGGACAGGGGAATTCACCCCTCCACTTT. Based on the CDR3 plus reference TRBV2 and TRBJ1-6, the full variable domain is EPEVTQTPSHQVTQMGQEVILRCVPISNHLYFYWYRQILGQKVEFLVSFYNNEISEKSEIFDDQFSVERPDGSNFTLKIRSTKLEDSAMYFCASAPGQGNSPLHFGNGTRLTVT.

Here the CDR3 DNA reads TGTGCCAGCAGCCAGAGCACAGGGACGGGGAGCAATCAGCCCCAGCATTTT. It is translated as CASSQSTGTGSNQPQHF. V and J are TRBV7-9 and TRBJ1-5, with D possibly being TRBD1 (6 bases). Deletions cut 5 bases from V and 1 base from J, with 18 bases between. The CDR3 consists of 17 residues. In germline, CDR1 is SEHNR, CDR2 FQNEAQ (reference sequence).

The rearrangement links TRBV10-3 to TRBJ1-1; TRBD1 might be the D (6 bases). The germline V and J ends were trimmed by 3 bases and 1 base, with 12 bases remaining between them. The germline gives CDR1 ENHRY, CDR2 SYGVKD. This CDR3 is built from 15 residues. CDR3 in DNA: TGTGCCATCAGTGAATCCGGGACACCGAACACTGAAGCTTTCTTT. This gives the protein CAISESGTPNTEAFF.

The chain's CDR3 is CASSQQDRKGTDTQYF. The DNA of the CDR3 is TGTGCCAGCAGCCAACAAGACAGGAAGGGGACAGATACGCAGTATTTT. The chain recombines TRBV14 with TRBJ2-3; D is possibly TRBD1 (6 bases). Trimming removed 2 bases from V and 3 bases from J, with 15 bases in between. The CDR3 runs to 16 residues. CDR1 is SGHDN, CDR2 FVKESK, per germline.

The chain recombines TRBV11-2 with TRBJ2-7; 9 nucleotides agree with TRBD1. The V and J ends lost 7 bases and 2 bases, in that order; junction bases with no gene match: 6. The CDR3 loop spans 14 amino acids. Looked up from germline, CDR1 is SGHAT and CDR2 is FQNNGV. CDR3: CASTRDREAYEQYF. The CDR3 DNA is TGTGCCAGCACCAGGGACAGGGAGGCCTACGAGCAGTACTTC.

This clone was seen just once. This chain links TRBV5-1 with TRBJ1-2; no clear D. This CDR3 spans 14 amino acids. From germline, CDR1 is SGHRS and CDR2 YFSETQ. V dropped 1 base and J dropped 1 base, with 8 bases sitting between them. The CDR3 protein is CASSLSGGNYGYTF. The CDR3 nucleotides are TGCGCCAGCAGCTTGAGCGGCGGTAACTATGGCTACACCTTC. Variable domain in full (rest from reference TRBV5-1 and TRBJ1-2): KAGVTQTPRYLIKTRGQQVTLSCSPISGHRSVSWYQQTPGQGLQFLFEYFSETQRNKGNFPGRFSGRQFSNSRSEMNVSTLELGDSALYLCASSLSGGNYGYTFGSGTRLTVV.

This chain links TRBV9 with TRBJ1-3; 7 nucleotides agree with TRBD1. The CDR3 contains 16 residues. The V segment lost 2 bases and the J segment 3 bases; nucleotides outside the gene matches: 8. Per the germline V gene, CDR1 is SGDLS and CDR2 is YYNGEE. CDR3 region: CASSVTGVLGGNTIYF. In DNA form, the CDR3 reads TGTGCCAGCAGCGTCACAGGGGTGCTAGGTGGAAACACCATATATTTT.

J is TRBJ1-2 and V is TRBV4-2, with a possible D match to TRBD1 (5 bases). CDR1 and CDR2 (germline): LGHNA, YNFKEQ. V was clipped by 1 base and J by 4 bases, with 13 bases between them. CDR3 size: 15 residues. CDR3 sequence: CASSQGNQGPYGYTF. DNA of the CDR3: TGTGCCAGCAGCCAAGGTAATCAGGGCCCCTATGGCTACACCTTC.

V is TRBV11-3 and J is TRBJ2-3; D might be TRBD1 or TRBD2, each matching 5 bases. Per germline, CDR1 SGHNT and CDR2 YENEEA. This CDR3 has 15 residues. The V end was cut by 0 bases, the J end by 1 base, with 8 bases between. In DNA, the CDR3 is TGTGCCAGCAGCTTAGATATGGGGGGCACAGATACGCAGTATTTT. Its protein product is CASSLDMGGTDTQYF.

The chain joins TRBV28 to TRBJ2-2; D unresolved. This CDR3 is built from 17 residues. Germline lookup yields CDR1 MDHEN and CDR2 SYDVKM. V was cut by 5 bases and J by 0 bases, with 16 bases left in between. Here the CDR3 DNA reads TGTGCCAGCAGTCCGCCGATGGGCCTACCGAACACCGGGGAGCTGTTTTTT. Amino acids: CASSPPMGLPNTGELFF. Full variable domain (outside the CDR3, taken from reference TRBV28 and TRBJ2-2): DVKVTQSSRYLVKRTGEKVFLECVQDMDHENMFWYRQDPGLGLRLIYFSYDVKMKEKGDIPEGYSVSREKKERFSLILESASTNQTSMYLCASSPPMGLPNTGELFFGEGSRLTVL.

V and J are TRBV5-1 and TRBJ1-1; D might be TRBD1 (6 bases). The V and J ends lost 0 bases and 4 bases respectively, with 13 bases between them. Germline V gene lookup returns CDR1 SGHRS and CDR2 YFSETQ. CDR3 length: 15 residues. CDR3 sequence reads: CASSLDRVGATEAFF. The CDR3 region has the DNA TGCGCCAGCAGCTTGGACAGGGTAGGGGCCACTGAAGCTTTCTTT.

CDR3 nucleotides: TGTGCCAGCAGCTTATTGGGGACAGGGGGCACTGAAGCTTTCTTT. Translation gives CASSLLGTGGTEAFF. The rearrangement links TRBV11-2 to TRBJ1-1, with 11 bases aligning to TRBD1. Trimming cost V 2 bases and J 4 bases; bases outside gene matches: 3. CDR1 and CDR2 (germline): SGHAT, FQNNGV. This CDR3 is 15 amino acids long.

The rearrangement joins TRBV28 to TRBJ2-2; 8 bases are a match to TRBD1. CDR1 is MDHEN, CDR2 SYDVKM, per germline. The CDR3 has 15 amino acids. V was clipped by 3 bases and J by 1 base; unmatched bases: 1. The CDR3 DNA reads TGTGCCAGCAGTTTTGGGACAGGGAACACCGGGGAGCTGTTTTTT. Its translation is CASSFGTGNTGELFF.

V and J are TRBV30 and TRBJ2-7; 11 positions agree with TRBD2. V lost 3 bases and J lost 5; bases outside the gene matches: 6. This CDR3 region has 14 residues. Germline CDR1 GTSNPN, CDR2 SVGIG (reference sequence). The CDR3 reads CAWSLLAGAHEQYF. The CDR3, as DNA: TGTGCCTGGAGCCTACTAGCGGGGGCCCACGAGCAGTACTTC.

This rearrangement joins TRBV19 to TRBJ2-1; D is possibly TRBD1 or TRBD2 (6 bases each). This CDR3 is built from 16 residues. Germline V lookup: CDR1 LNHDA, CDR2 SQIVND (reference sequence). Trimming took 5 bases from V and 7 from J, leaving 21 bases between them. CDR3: CASSSPRGAGVNEQFF. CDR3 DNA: TGTGCCAGTAGTTCGCCTAGGGGGGCAGGGGTGAATGAGCAGTTCTTC. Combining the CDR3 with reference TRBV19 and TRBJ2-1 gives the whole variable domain DGGITQSPKYLFRKEGQNVTLSCEQNLNHDAMYWYRQDPGQGLRLIYYSQIVNDFQKGDIAEGYSVSREKKESFPLTVTSAQKNPTAFYLCASSSPRGAGVNEQFFGPGTRLTVL.

CDR3 DNA sequence: TGTGCCAGCAGCTTAGAGCTACCCTCCTACGAGCAGTACTTC. Translation: CASSLELPSYEQYF. This sequence joins TRBV7-2 and TRBJ2-7; D gene ambiguous. This CDR3 region has 14 residues. Trimming took off 1 base at V and 0 bases at J, with 7 bases between the two ends. Germline V gives CDR1 SGHTA, CDR2 FQGNSA.

CDR3 coding DNA: TGTGCCAGCAGTGTTGGGACAGGTGTCACCTACGAGCAGTACTTC. It encodes CASSVGTGVTYEQYF. V usage is TRBV6-1 and J usage is TRBJ2-7, with 8 bases aligning to TRBD1. The CDR3 extends over 15 amino acids. Germline values: CDR1 MNHNS, CDR2 SASEGT. V was pared by 4 bases and J by 2 bases, with 7 bases of the junction left unmatched.

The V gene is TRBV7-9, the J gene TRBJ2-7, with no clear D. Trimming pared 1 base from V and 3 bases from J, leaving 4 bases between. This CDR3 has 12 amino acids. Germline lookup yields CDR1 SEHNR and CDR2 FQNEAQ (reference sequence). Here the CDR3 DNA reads TGTGCCAGCAGCTTAGAGGTCTACGAGCAGTACTTC. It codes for CASSLEVYEQYF.

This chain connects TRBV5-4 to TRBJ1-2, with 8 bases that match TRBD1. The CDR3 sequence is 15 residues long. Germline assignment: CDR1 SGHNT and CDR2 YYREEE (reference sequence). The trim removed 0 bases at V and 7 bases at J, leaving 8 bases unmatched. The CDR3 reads CASSLVVTGEGGYTF. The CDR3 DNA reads TGTGCCAGCAGCTTGGTGGTGACAGGGGAAGGTGGCTACACCTTC.

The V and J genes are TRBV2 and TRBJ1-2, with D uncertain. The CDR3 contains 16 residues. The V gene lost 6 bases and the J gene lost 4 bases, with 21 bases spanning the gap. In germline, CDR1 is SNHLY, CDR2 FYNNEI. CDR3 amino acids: CASRPLLGGDAYGYTF. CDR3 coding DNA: TGTGCCAGCAGGCCCCTACTAGGAGGAGATGCCTATGGCTACACCTTC.

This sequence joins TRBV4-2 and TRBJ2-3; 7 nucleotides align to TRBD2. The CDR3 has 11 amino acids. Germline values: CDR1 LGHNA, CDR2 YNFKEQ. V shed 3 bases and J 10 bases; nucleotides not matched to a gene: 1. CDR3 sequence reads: CASSQRGSQYF. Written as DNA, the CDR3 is TGTGCCAGCAGCCAGCGGGGGTCGCAGTATTTT.